These 22 T cell receptor beta chains were all obtained from the same sample, sequenced in a study of shared T cell receptors in the human thymus. Here immunoSEQ multiplex PCR was the method, and the copy in TCRdb shows in-frame clones only, minus some. This sample yields hundreds of thousands of clones, of which around 87% are seen a single time; roughly 0.0089% belongs to the top ten. The same data also went into a second study, on human thymus T cells.

The sequenced sample consisted of thymocytes. These receptors were obtained from a boy younger than two with a congenital heart defect.

The CDR3 coding sequence is TGCGCCAGCAGTGAGTCCGCGACAGGGGGCACTGAAGCTTTCTTT. Protein product: CASSESATGGTEAFF. The rearrangement links TRBV10-1 to TRBJ1-1; TRBD1 agrees at 9 bases. This CDR3 is built from 15 residues. The germline CDR1 and CDR2 sequences are WNHNN and SYGVQD (reference sequence). The V gene end was trimmed by 0 bases and the J gene end by 4 bases; junction bases not matched to a gene: 3.

The chain couples TRBV4-1 to TRBJ2-7, with D maybe TRBD1 (6 bases). This CDR3 is 14 amino acids long. CDR1 and CDR2 from the germline V gene are MGHRA and YSYEKL. V was cut by 4 bases and J by 5 bases, with 15 bases left in between. CDR3 bases: TGCGCCAGCAGCCGCGATCGACAGGACCACGAGCAGTACTTC. Translating gives CASSRDRQDHEQYF.

The chain couples TRBV2 to TRBJ2-2; 7 nucleotides agree with TRBD1. The CDR3 covers 14 residues. V lost 5 bases and J lost 7; bases outside the gene matches: 7. Germline assignment: CDR1 SNHLY and CDR2 FYNNEI. CDR3 amino acids: CASSTGVGGGELFF. CDR3 in DNA: TGTGCCAGCAGTACAGGGGTTGGAGGCGGGGAGCTGTTTTTT.

This clone came up once. The chain has TRBV4-3 and TRBJ2-7; 7 bases are shared with TRBD2. Germline V gene data show CDR1 as LGHNA and CDR2 as YSLEER. The CDR3 runs 16 residues. The junction had 13 bases not matched to a gene; V was cut back by 4 bases and J by 4 bases. The CDR3: CASSLPPGGGTYEQYF. As DNA, the CDR3 is TGCGCCAGCAGCCTTCCACCCGGCGGGGGTACATACGAGCAGTACTTC.

The chain combines TRBV7-2 with TRBJ1-1, with D perhaps TRBD1 (6 bases). The length of the CDR3 is 13 residues. Trimming pared 5 bases from V and 5 bases from J, leaving 12 bases between. Germline V gene data show CDR1 as SGHTA and CDR2 as FQGNSA. The CDR3 here is CASSPQTGTEAFF. The CDR3 DNA reads as TGTGCCAGCAGCCCCCAGACAGGTACTGAAGCTTTCTTT.

The V and J genes are TRBV27 and TRBJ2-3; the match to TRBD1 covers 10 bases. Trimming cost V 5 bases and J 2 bases; bases outside gene matches: 7. The CDR3 extends over 16 amino acids. Germline V gene data show CDR1 as MNHEY and CDR2 as SMNVEV (reference sequence). The CDR3: CASSARDRGSTDTQYF. In nucleotides, the CDR3 is TGTGCCAGCAGTGCCCGGGACAGGGGATCCACAGATACGCAGTATTTT.

The V call is TRBV6-5, the J call TRBJ2-7; 7 bases fit TRBD1. This CDR3 contains 14 residues. Germline V gene sequence: CDR1 MNHEY, CDR2 SVGAGI. V was clipped by 6 bases and J by 2 bases; unmatched bases: 7. This CDR3 reads CASRYTGTAYEQYF. The DNA for the CDR3 is TGTGCCAGCAGATACACCGGGACAGCCTACGAGCAGTACTTC.

V is TRBV29-1 and J is TRBJ1-2; 8 nucleotides align to TRBD1. The CDR3 consists of 13 residues. Trimming removed 6 bases from V and 0 bases from J; junction bases left unmatched: 3. Germline assignment: CDR1 SQVTM and CDR2 ANQGSEA. DNA for the CDR3: TGCAGCGTACGGGACAGGCCTAACTATGGCTACACCTTC. It translates to CSVRDRPNYGYTF.

This clone was observed a single time. The chain combines TRBV6-1 with TRBJ2-7; D not resolved. Trimming pared 3 bases from V and 4 bases from J, leaving 4 bases between. Germline assignment: CDR1 MNHNS and CDR2 SASEGT. The CDR3 has 11 amino acids. As DNA, the CDR3 is TGTGCCAGCAGTGAGAGTTACGAGCAGTACTTC. Translating gives CASSESYEQYF.

This chain connects TRBV28 to TRBJ2-1; D gene uncertain. V lost 2 bases to trimming and J lost 2 bases, with 10 bases between them. Germline V lookup: CDR1 MDHEN, CDR2 SYDVKM. There are 15 residues in the CDR3. CDR3 DNA: TGTGCCAGCAGTTTACAGTGTGGGCCCTACAATGAGCAGTTCTTC. It specifies CASSLQCGPYNEQFF.

The chain recombines TRBV15 with TRBJ2-1; TRBD2 matches at 8 bases. Germline CDR1 is LNHNV and CDR2 is YYDKDF (reference sequence). Trimming removed 3 bases from V and 7 bases from J; junction bases left unmatched: 11. CDR3 length: 16 residues. CDR3 sequence reads: CATSRKVAGYGNEQFF. CDR3 sequence (DNA): TGTGCCACCAGCAGGAAGGTAGCGGGATATGGGAATGAGCAGTTCTTC. The variable domain in full, completed from reference TRBV15 and TRBJ2-1, reads DAMVIQNPRYQVTQFGKPVTLSCSQTLNHNVMYWYQQKSSQAPKLLFHYYDKDFNNEADTPDNFQSRRPNTSFCFLDIRSPGLGDTAMYLCATSRKVAGYGNEQFFGPGTRLTVL.

The rearrangement links TRBV20-1 to TRBJ2-7; perhaps TRBD2 as D (5 bases). Trimming shortened V by 2 bases and J by 7 bases, and 9 bases separated the two germline ends. CDR1 DFQATT and CDR2 SNEGSKA come from the germline V gene (reference sequence). The CDR3 loop spans 11 amino acids. CDR3 in amino acids: CSARFPGEQYF. Here the CDR3 DNA reads TGCAGTGCTAGATTTCCGGGGGAGCAGTACTTC.

The chain is built from TRBV16 and TRBJ2-6, with 7 bases identical to TRBD2. The CDR3 is made up of 17 amino acids. Germline CDR1 is KGHSY and CDR2 is FQNENV. The trim removed 2 bases at V and 2 bases at J, leaving 6 bases unmatched. This chain's CDR3 is CASSQTGGSPGANVLTF. The CDR3 coding sequence is TGTGCCAGCAGCCAAACGGGGGGTTCTCCTGGGGCCAACGTCCTGACTTTC.

The chain combines TRBV4-1 with TRBJ1-4; no clear D gene. The V end lost 0 bases, the J end lost 8 bases, and 10 bases lay between the germline ends. Germline loops: CDR1 MGHRA, CDR2 YSYEKL. This CDR3 comprises 14 residues. The CDR3 loop is CASSQDPLREKLFF. DNA of the CDR3: TGCGCCAGCAGCCAAGACCCCCTACGGGAAAAACTGTTTTTT.

This clone was seen a single time. The chain has TRBV6-5 and TRBJ1-1, with unresolved D. V was pared by 1 base and J by 0 bases, with 12 bases between. Germline V gives CDR1 MNHEY, CDR2 SVGAGI. The CDR3 loop spans 16 amino acids. Here the CDR3 DNA reads TGTGCCAGCAGTTACTGGGCCCACTCCATGAACACTGAAGCTTTCTTT. This translates into CASSYWAHSMNTEAFF.

This clone showed up just a few times. The chain uses TRBV6-1 and TRBJ2-5; 7 positions agree with TRBD1. Unmatched junction bases numbered 5, after V lost 8 bases and J lost 2 bases. Germline values: CDR1 MNHNS, CDR2 SASEGT. The CDR3 has 13 amino acids. CDR3 sequence (DNA): TGTGCCAGCCATAGGGGACAGCAAGAGACCCAGTACTTC. This encodes CASHRGQQETQYF.

This chain connects TRBV29-1 to TRBJ2-1; D is ambiguous. This CDR3 contains 13 residues. Germline V gene sequence: CDR1 SQVTM, CDR2 ANQGSEA. Trimming took 5 bases from V and 4 from J, leaving 12 bases between them. The CDR3 loop reads CSVSRLAYNEQFF. The CDR3 DNA follows: TGCAGCGTTAGTAGACTCGCTTACAATGAGCAGTTCTTC.

This chain links TRBV27 with TRBJ1-5; the D gene is possibly TRBD1 (5 bases). CDR1 is MNHEY, CDR2 SMNVEV, per germline (reference sequence). This CDR3 region has 14 residues. V was pared by 0 bases and J by 5 bases, with 8 bases between. CDR3 bases: TGTGCCAGCAGTTTATCCAGGGTATATCAGCCCCAGCATTTT. Its protein product is CASSLSRVYQPQHF.

V gene TRBV7-6 combines with J gene TRBJ2-7; 9 bases align to TRBD1. The length of the CDR3 is 15 residues. J gave up 4 bases and V 5 bases, and 9 bases lay outside the gene matches. Per the germline V gene, CDR1 is SGHVS and CDR2 is FNYEAQ. The CDR3 sequence: CASSTGQGTLYEQYF. In DNA, the CDR3 is TGTGCCAGCAGCACCGGACAGGGGACCCTTTACGAGCAGTACTTC.

The gene calls are TRBV19 and TRBJ2-7; perhaps TRBD2 as D (7 bases). Per germline, CDR1 LNHDA and CDR2 SQIVND (reference sequence). V was clipped by 4 bases and J by 4 bases, with 17 bases between them. CDR3 length equals 15 residues. CDR3 loop: CASSRVGGASYEQYF. CDR3 nucleotides: TGTGCCAGTAGTAGGGTTGGGGGGGCTTCTTACGAGCAGTACTTC.

This chain connects TRBV6-1 to TRBJ1-5; 10 bases are shared with TRBD1. V dropped 6 bases and J dropped 6; count of bases not matched to a gene: 5. This CDR3 has 14 amino acids. The germline CDR1 and CDR2 sequences are MNHNS and SASEGT. The CDR3 loop is CASSSGTGVQPQHF. CDR3 DNA sequence: TGTGCCAGCAGCTCCGGGACAGGGGTTCAGCCCCAGCATTTT.

This rearrangement joins TRBV4-1 to TRBJ2-1; weak D call: TRBD2 (5 bases). The CDR3 is made up of 15 amino acids. Germline V gene data show CDR1 as MGHRA and CDR2 as YSYEKL. V lost 3 bases, J lost 6 bases, and 15 bases lay in between. CDR3 sequence reads: CASSQRTWESNEQFF. CDR3 nucleotide sequence: TGCGCCAGCAGCCAGCGTACCTGGGAGTCCAATGAGCAGTTCTTC.